In this sample, the clone carrying this T cell receptor (beta chain) turned up many times. As yet, its antigen is unknown. This specimen belongs to a study of T cells in Graves' hyperthyroidism and ophthalmopathy. Study-wide points: Most clonotypes that expanded in the thyroid above 0.001 also showed up in blood.

Disease duration under 2 months; hyperthyroidism patients were aged 18 to 65. A patient was excluded if there was uncontrolled infection, other autoimmune disease, pregnancy or lactation. Thyroid ultrasound and orbital computed tomography, with clinical symptoms and serum thyroxine and TRAb, informed diagnoses. TCR beta CDR3 regions were amplified from RNA. A first-round RT-PCR of the TCR CDR3 used the HTBI primer set. TCRdb fed the multiplex PCR reads into MiXCR, producing one record per CDR3 protein. This sample has 300,000 to 450,000 distinct CDR3 sequences; approximately 18% occur once, and the top ten carry 34%. The CDR3 totals 16 residues. The V end lost 2 bases, the J end lost 0 bases, and 13 bases lay between the germline ends. Germline CDR1 MNHEY, CDR2 SMNVEV (reference sequence).

The chain joins TRBV27 to TRBJ1-2; perhaps TRBD1 as D (5 bases). The receptor was isolated from a young woman with Graves' hyperthyroidism that later progressed to Graves' ophthalmopathy. The sequencing sample was made of blood. As DNA, the CDR3 is TGTGCCAGCAGTTTAAGGGGACGGACAACTAACTATGGCTACACCTTC. This encodes CASSLRGRTTNYGYTF.